This TCR beta chain emerged from a study of persistence of HIV-infected CD4 T cells. Overlapping HIV-1 Gag 15-mer peptides at approximately 0.91 ug per peptide per mL were used. Sorting of responding CD4+ T cells relied on upregulated CD40 ligand together with CD69. The libraries were made with immunoSEQ version 4 in survey mode. Sequenced by immunoSEQ multiplex PCR; TCRdb stores in-frame clones only, minus some. The sample includes about 30,000 clones, approximately 70% of them seen just once. Trimming at V came to 4 bases and at J to 8 bases, leaving 7 bases not matched to a gene. The CDR3 runs to 13 residues. Germline CDR1 is SGHDN and CDR2 is FVKESK. About this clone itself: Its antigen remains unknown.

The source of this sequence is an adult man with HIV who was CMV-seropositive. The material sequenced was CD4+ T cells sorted from PBMCs after approximately 19-hour stimulation, taken from a patient who received antiretroviral therapy. The chain links TRBV14 to TRBJ1-2, with 7 bases fitting TRBD1. In nucleotides, the CDR3 is TGTGCCAGCAGCCCCTTCCAGGGGGACGGCTACACCTTC. Amino acid sequence: CASSPFQGDGYTF.